This T cell receptor (beta chain) was sequenced for a study of CD8 T cells in Susac syndrome. This CDR3 region has 15 residues. The germline V gene has CDR1 MGHRA and CDR2 YSYEKL. The V gene lost 6 bases and the J gene lost 4 bases, with 18 bases spanning the gap. Reverse transcription of about 0.45 to 1 ug RNA was performed with random hexamers. TCR beta CDR3 was amplified by immunoSEQ multiplex PCR. This amplification extended across 54 Vbeta and 13 Jbeta segments. TCRdb used MiXCR to reprocess the immunoSEQ multiplex PCR reads, holding one entry per CDR3 protein. The repertoire holds tens of thousands of distinct CDR3 sequences, with roughly 94% as singletons.

The sequencing input was CD8+ T cells from PBMCs. The chain recombines TRBV4-1 with TRBJ1-1, with D possibly matching TRBD1 (5 bases). The clonotype originates from a human donor in good health. The CDR3 DNA reads TGCGCCAGCAGGGTAGGGGTGCGGGTCGGCACTGAAGCTTTCTTT. Translating gives CASRVGVRVGTEAFF.